This TCR beta chain stems from a study of graft-versus-host responses after intestinal transplantation. Study information: Isolated intestinal, liver-intestinal, or multivisceral transplants had been given to the recipients.

A remark on this clone: No antigen is known for it.

Study results and limitations: GvH clones were identified in recipient marrow, with some first appearing in ileum or blood. Some patients had graft-donor T cell macrochimerism, and their allografts showed high graft-versus-host to host-versus-graft clonal ratios.

Measured with immunoSEQ multiplex PCR; TCRdb has only the in-frame clones, and not every one. The sample has roughly 85,000 clones, about 91% seen once. Germline V gene sequence: CDR1 SEHNR, CDR2 FQNEAQ (reference sequence). The CDR3 is made up of 15 amino acids. V shed 4 bases and J 3 bases; nucleotides not matched to a gene: 8. Sequencing used unstimulated CD8+ T cells sorted from spleen or lymph node cells, obtained before transplant. The J gene is TRBJ2-7, the V gene TRBV7-9; TRBD1 matches 8 bases. This clonotype was sampled from a human donor who was the organ donor for an intestinal transplant. The CDR3 DNA follows: TGTGCCAGCAGCTCCGGGTTGGACAGGGACTACGAGCAGTACTTC. The encoded protein is CASSSGLDRDYEQYF.